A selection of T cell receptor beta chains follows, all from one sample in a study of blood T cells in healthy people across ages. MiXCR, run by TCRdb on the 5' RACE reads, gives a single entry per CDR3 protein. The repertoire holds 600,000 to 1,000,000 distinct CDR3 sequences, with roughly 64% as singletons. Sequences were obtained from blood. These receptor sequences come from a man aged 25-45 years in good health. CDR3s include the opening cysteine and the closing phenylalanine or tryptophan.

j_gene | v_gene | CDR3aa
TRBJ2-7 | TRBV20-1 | CSAEGLVTREQYF
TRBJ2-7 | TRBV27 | CASRLQVGAHYEQYF
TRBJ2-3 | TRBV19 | CASSRAASTDTQYF
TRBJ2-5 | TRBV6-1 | CASTLKAGLAETQYF
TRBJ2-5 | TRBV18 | CASSPPGLAEEQYF
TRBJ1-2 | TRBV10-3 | CAIGDRAEGYTF
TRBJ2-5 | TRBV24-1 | CATSDGTGVNGETQYF
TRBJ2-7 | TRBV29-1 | CSAEDRWYEQYF
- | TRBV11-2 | CASSPSQGYEQYF
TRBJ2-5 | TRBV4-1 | CASSQDFAGWEQYF
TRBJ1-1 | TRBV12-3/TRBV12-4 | CASSDWTGNVAAFF
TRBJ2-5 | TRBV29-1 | CSLLGETQYF
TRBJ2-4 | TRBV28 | CASSSPTYVGRSIQYF
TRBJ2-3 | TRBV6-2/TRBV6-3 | CASSYSSGSDTQYF
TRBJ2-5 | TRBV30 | CAWSRGNEQYF
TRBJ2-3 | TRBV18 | CASSPETSGSTDTQYF
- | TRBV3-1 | CASSHTRLAGETQYF
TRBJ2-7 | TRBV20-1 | CSAPGASGSSYEQYF
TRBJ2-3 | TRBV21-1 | CASRRRNQTDTQYF
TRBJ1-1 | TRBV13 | CASSRTGGAANTEAFF
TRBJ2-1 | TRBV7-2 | CASSSLDSVYNEQFF
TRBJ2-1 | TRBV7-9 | CASNSRDEQFF
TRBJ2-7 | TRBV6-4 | CASSRREIREQYF
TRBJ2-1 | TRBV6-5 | CASRPGSGRIIYNEQFF
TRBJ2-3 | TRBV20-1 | CSAHPGLADTRYF
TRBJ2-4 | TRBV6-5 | CASSPLTSPQQYF
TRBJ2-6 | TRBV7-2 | CASSLALGFSGANVLTF
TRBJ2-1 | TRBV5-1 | CASSLDTGTATYNEQFF
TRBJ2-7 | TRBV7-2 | CASSRGDGYEQYF
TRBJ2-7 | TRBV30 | CAWSVGQGADEQYF
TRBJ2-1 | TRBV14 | CASSPTGWQETQFF
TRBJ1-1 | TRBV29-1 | CSVSYRGTEAFF
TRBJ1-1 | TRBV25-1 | CASSEGADRAAFF
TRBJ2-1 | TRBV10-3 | CAISERDRAEFTDEQFF
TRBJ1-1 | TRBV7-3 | CASSRDPLANTEAFF
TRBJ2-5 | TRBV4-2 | CASSQDPGPVLLYF
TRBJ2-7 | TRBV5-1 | CASSLGVLGQMSYEQYF
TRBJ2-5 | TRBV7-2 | CASSFSGGFQETQYF
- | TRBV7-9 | CASSLTLEYEQYF
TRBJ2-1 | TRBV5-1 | CASSLSPGSHNEQFF
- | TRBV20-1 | CSAPPGSGRGGAYEQYF
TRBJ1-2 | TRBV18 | CASSPGEALNYGYTF
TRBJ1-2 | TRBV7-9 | CASSSGNYGYTF
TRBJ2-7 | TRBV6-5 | CASSPRDYRSYEQYF
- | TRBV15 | CATSTGDKDYEQYF